The clone carrying this T cell receptor beta chain appeared a few times. Its antigen remains unidentified. One entry per CDR3 protein, called by TCRdb with MiXCR from the reads. This table holds 80,000 or so distinct CDR3 sequences, roughly 25% found once. These data belong to a study of T cell repertoires in cytomegalovirus infection. For the study at large: The authors relied on CMV epitopes, both recently identified HLA-C-restricted and well-studied HLA-B-restricted. CMV infection plus the matching HLA type was flagged by public TCR beta signatures.

General observations from the study: Clonotypes of TCR beta that were HLA-C-restricted and CMV-specific dominated the ex vivo response.

This CDR3 region has 15 residues. The ends were cut back, 8 bases at V and 5 bases at J, with 22 bases in the middle. CDR1 is SGHAT, CDR2 FQNNGV, per germline. The V and J genes are TRBV11-2 and TRBJ2-7; tentatively, D is TRBD1 (6 bases). This receptor was taken from a human donor in good health (CMV status not recorded). Some clones in this sample may be carry-over from other donors' samples. Sequencing was performed on CD8+ T cells from cultured PBMCs, taken from culture after CMV antigen stimulation. The DNA for the CDR3 is TGTGCCAGCTCGGTCGGCAGGGGCTTAGGCGACGAGCAGTACTTC. Its translation is CASSVGRGLGDEQYF.